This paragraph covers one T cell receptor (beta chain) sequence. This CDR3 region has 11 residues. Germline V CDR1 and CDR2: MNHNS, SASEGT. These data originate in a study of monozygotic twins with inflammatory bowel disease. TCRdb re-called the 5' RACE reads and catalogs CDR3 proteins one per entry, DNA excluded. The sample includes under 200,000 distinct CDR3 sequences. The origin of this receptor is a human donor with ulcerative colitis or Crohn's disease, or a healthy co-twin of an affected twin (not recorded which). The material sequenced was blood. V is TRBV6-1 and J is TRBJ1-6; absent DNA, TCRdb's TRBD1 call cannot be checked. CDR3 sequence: CAIGQTSPLHF.